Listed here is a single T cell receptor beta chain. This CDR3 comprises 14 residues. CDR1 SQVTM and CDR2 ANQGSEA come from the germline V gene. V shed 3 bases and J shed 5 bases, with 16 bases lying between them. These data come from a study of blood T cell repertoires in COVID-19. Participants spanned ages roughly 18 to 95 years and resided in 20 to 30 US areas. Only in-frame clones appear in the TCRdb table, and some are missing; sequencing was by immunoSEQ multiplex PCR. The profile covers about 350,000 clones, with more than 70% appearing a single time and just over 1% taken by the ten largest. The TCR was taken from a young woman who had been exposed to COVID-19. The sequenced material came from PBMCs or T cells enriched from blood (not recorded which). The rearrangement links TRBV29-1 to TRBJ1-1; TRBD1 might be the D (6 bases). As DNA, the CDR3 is TGCAGCGTTGAGACCGTGGGGGCTATGACTGAAGCTTTCTTT. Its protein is CSVETVGAMTEAFF.